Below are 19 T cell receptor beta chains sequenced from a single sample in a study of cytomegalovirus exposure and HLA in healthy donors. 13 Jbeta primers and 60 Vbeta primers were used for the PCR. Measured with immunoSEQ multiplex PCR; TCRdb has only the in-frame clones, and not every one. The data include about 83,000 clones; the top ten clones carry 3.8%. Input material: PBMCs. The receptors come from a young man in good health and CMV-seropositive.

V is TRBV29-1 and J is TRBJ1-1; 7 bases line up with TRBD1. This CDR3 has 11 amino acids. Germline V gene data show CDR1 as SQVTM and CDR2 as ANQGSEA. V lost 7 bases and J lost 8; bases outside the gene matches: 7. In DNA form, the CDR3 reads TGCAGCGCTAGGACGACAGGGGAAGCTTTCTTT. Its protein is CSARTTGEAFF.

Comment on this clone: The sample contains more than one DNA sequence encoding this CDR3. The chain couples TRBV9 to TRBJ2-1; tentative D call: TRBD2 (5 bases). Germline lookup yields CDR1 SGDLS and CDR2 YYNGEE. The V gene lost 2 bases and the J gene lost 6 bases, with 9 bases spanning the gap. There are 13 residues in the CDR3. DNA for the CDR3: TGTGCCAGCAGCGTCGATCGGGGCAATGAGCAGTTCTTC. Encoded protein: CASSVDRGNEQFF.

The CDR3, as DNA: TGTGCCAGCAGTGCGACAGGGCCGCCTCATGAAAAACTGTTTTTT. Protein sequence: CASSATGPPHEKLFF. This rearrangement joins TRBV6-1 to TRBJ1-4, with 7 bases matching TRBD1. From germline, CDR1 is MNHNS and CDR2 SASEGT. This CDR3 contains 15 residues. The V and J ends lost 4 bases and 6 bases, in that order; junction bases with no gene match: 8.

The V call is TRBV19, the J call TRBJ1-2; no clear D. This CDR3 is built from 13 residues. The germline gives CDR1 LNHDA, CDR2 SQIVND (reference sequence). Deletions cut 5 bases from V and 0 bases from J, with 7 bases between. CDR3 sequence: CASSEQANYGYTF. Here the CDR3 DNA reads TGTGCCAGTAGTGAGCAAGCTAACTATGGCTACACCTTC.

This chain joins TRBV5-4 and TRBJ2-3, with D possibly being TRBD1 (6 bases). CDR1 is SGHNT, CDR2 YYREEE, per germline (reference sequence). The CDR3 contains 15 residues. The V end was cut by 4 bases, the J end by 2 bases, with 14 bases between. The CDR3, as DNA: TGTGCCAGCAGCCCCAACAGGGACATCACAGATACGCAGTATTTT. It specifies CASSPNRDITDTQYF.

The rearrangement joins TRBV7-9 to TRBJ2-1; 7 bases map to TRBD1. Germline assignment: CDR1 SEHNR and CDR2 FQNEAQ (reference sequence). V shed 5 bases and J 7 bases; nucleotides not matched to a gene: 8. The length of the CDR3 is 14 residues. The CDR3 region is CASSPRTGPNEQFF. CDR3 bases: TGTGCCAGCAGCCCCAGGACAGGCCCAAATGAGCAGTTCTTC. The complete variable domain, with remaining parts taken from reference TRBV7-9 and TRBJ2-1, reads DTGVSQNPRHKITKRGQNVTFRCDPISEHNRLYWYRQTLGQGPEFLTYFQNEAQLEKSRLLSDRFSAERPKGSFSTLEIQRTEQGDSAMYLCASSPRTGPNEQFFGPGTRLTVL.

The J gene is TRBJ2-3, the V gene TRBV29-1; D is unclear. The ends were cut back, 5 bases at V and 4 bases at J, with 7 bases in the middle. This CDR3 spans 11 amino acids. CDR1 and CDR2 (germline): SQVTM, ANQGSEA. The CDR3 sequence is CSVRGPDTQYF. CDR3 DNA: TGCAGCGTTCGTGGCCCAGATACGCAGTATTTT.

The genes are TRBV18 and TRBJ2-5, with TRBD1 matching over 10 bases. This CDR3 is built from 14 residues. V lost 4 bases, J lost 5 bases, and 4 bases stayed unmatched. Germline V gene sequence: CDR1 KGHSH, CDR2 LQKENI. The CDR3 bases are TGTGCCAGCTCACGACAGGGGGCATCGGAGACCCAGTACTTC. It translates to CASSRQGASETQYF.

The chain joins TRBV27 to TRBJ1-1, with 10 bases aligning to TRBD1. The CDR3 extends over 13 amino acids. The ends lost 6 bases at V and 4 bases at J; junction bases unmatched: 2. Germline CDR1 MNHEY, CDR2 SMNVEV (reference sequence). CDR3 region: CASRWTGGTEAFF. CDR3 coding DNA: TGTGCCAGCAGGTGGACAGGGGGCACTGAAGCTTTCTTT.

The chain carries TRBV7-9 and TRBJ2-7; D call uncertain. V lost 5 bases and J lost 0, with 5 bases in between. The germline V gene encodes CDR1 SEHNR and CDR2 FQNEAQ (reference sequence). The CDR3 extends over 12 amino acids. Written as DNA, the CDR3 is TGTGCCAGCAGCGTCAGCTCCTACGAGCAGTACTTC. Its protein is CASSVSSYEQYF.

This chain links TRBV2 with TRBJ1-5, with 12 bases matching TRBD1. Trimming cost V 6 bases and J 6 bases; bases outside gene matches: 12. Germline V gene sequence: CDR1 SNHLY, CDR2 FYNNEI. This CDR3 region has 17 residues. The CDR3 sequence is CASSSGTGGRGGQPQHF. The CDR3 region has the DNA TGTGCCAGCAGCTCCGGGACAGGGGGCCGTGGAGGTCAGCCCCAGCATTTT.

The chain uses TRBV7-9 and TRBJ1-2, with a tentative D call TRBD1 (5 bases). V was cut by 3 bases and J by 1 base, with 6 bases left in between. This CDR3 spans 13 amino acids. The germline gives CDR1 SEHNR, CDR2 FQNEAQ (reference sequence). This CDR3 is CASSFQGNYGYTF. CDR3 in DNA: TGTGCCAGCAGCTTTCAGGGTAACTATGGCTACACCTTC.

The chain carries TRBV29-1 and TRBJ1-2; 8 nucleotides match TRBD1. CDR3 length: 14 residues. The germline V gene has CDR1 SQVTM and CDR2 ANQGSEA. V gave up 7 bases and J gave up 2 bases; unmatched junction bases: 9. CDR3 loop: CSARGAGGNYGYTF. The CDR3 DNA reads TGCAGCGCCCGAGGGGCAGGGGGCAACTATGGCTACACCTTC. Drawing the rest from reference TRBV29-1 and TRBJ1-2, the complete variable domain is SAVISQKPSRDICQRGTSLTIQCQVDSQVTMMFWYRQQPGQSLTLIATANQGSEATYESGFVIDKFPISRPNLTFSTLTVSNMSPEDSSIYLCSARGAGGNYGYTFGSGTRLTVV.

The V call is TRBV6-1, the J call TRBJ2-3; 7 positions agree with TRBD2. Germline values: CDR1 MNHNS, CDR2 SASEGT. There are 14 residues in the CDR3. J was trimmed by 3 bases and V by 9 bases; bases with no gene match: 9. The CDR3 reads CASRRTSVTDTQYF. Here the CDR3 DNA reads TGTGCCAGTAGGAGGACTAGTGTTACAGATACGCAGTATTTT.

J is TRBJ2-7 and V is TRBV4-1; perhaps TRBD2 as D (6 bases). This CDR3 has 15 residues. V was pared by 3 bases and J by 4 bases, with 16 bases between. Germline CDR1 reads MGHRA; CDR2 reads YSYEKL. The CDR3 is CASSQPAGGLYEQYF. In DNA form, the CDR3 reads TGCGCCAGCAGCCAGCCAGCGGGTGGGCTATACGAGCAGTACTTC.

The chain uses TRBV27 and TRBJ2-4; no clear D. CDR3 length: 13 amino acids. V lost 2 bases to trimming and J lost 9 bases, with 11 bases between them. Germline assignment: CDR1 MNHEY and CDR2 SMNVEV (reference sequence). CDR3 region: CASSLLRHGIQYF. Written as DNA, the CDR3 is TGTGCCAGCAGTTTACTCCGTCACGGCATTCAGTACTTC.

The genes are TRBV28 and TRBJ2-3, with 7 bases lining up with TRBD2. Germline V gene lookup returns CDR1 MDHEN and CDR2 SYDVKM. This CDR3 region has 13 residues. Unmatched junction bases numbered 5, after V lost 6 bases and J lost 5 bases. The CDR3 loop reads CASRRGRVDTQYF. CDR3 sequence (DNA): TGTGCCAGCAGGCGGGGGAGGGTAGATACGCAGTATTTT. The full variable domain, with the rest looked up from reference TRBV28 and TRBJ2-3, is DVKVTQSSRYLVKRTGEKVFLECVQDMDHENMFWYRQDPGLGLRLIYFSYDVKMKEKGDIPEGYSVSREKKERFSLILESASTNQTSMYLCASRRGRVDTQYFGPGTRLTVL.

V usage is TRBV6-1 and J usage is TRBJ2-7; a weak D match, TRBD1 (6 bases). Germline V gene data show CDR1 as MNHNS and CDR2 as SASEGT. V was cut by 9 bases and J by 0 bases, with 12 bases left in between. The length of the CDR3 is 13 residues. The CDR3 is CASDRGSSYEQYF. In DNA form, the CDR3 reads TGTGCCAGTGATAGGGGGAGCTCCTACGAGCAGTACTTC.

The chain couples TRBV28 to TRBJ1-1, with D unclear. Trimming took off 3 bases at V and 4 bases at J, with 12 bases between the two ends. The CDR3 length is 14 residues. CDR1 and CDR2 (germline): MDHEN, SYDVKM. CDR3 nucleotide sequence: TGTGCCAGCAGTTTTGAGATCCGGGGCACTGAAGCTTTCTTT. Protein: CASSFEIRGTEAFF.